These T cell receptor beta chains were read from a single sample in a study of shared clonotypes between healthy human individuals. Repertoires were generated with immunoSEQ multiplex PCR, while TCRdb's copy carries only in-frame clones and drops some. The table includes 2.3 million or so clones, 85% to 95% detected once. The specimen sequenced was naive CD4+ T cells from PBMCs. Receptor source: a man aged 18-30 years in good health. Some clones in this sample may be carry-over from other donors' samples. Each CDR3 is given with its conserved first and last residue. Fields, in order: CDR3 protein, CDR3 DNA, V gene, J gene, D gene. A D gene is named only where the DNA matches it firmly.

CASSEVPAEQYF	TGTGCCAGCAGTGAAGTTCCAGCCGAGCAGTACTTC	TRBV6-1	TRBJ2-7	-
CAWGTPYEQYF	TGTGCATGGGGTACCCCCTACGAGCAGTACTTC	TRBV30	TRBJ2-7	-
CSVTVGGDQPQHF	TGCAGCGTTACCGTGGGAGGGGATCAGCCCCAGCATTTT	TRBV29-1	TRBJ1-5	-
CASSPGLAGAPGELFF	TGTGCCAGCAGCCCGGGACTAGCGGGAGCCCCCGGGGAGCTGTTTTTT	TRBV5-4	TRBJ2-2	TRBD2
CAISGTGTGGSGKQYF	TGTGCCATCAGTGGGACAGGGACAGGGGGCTCGGGCAAGCAGTACTTC	TRBV10-3	TRBJ2-7	TRBD1
CASSPRLAGTYEQYF	TGTGCCAGCTCACCGAGACTAGCGGGGACCTACGAGCAGTACTTC	TRBV18	TRBJ2-7	TRBD2
CASSSLRGRSTDTQYF	TGTGCCAGCAGCTCCCTACGCGGACGTAGCACAGATACGCAGTATTTT	TRBV11-2	TRBJ2-3	-
CASSSGTSGSNEQFF	TGTGCCAGCAGCTCCGGAACGAGCGGCTCCAATGAGCAGTTCTTC	TRBV5-4	TRBJ2-1	-
CASSPDPQGTNEKLFF	TGCGCCAGCAGCCCAGACCCACAGGGAACTAATGAAAAACTGTTTTTT	TRBV5-1	TRBJ1-4	-
CASSPRLANTGELFF	TGTGCCAGCTCACCACGACTTGCTAACACCGGGGAGCTGTTTTTT	TRBV18	TRBJ2-2	-
CATSSRRQGGFHSNQPQHF	TGTGCCACCAGCAGTCGCCGACAGGGGGGATTTCATAGCAATCAGCCCCAGCATTTT	TRBV15	TRBJ1-5	TRBD1